This T cell receptor (beta chain) was sequenced for a study of cytomegalovirus exposure and HLA in healthy donors. Study background: Unique TCRs from HLA-typed donors, around 93 million of them, were held in an early data release.

Germline-derived CDR1 and CDR2 are KGHSH and LQKENI. Trimming shortened V by 3 bases and J by 12 bases, and 20 bases separated the two germline ends. This CDR3 has 15 residues. Amplification used 60 Vbeta primers and 13 Jbeta primers. Sequencing used immunoSEQ multiplex PCR; TCRdb keeps in-frame clones, though not all of them. The repertoire holds more than 150,000 clones, with around 80% as singletons. What was sequenced was PBMCs. This chain links TRBV18 with TRBJ2-2; possibly TRBD1 for D (6 bases). This clonotype was sampled from a woman aged 45-65 years in good health and CMV-seropositive. This CDR3 is CASSPLPQGQGQLFF. CDR3 coding DNA: TGTGCCAGCTCACCCTTACCACAGGGTCAGGGGCAGCTGTTTTTT.